Listed here is a single T cell receptor beta chain. Its specificity is unknown. This sample stems from a study of Ad26.COV2.S vaccination and SARS-CoV-2 variants. The study's findings and limits: Vaccinees and placebo recipients showed similar non-spike TCR breadth.

This CDR3 is 14 amino acids long. With V trimmed by 4 bases and J by 5 bases, 4 bases remained unmatched. The germline V gene encodes CDR1 SSHAT and CDR2 FNYEAQ (reference sequence). The method was immunoSEQ multiplex PCR; TCRdb's version includes in-frame clones alone and lacks a portion of them. The sample carries just over 350,000 clones, about 91% recorded once. The sequence came from a human donor who had recovered from COVID-19. This rearrangement joins TRBV7-7 to TRBJ2-2; 7 nucleotides match TRBD1. The source was peripheral blood, collected after recovery from COVID-19. This CDR3 reads CASSYIQGTGELFF. CDR3 DNA: TGTGCCAGCAGCTATATACAGGGGACCGGGGAGCTGTTTTTT.